A single sample gave rise to the 13 T cell receptor beta chains below, sequenced in a study of blood T cell repertoires in COVID-19 (dated by TCRdb to about 2020). The receptor library was made with the immunoSEQ multiplex PCR assay. TCRdb obtained this table from immuneACCESS and retained in-frame rearrangements with V and J assigned. These tables miss some clones; where compared with another copy, unresolved V genes account for less than half of the shortfall, and the remainder is unexplained. The sample includes more than 100,000 clones, with 84% observed a single time. Together, the top ten hold roughly 13% of the sample. Material for sequencing was peripheral blood. These TCRs come from a human donor in a cohort sampled during active or convalescent COVID-19.

The rearrangement joins TRBV7-2 to TRBJ1-3; D not resolved. The CDR3 spans 14 residues. Germline-derived CDR1 and CDR2 are SGHTA and FQGNSA. V dropped 3 bases and J dropped 4 bases, with 10 bases sitting between them. This chain's CDR3 is CASSFITTGNTIYF. The DNA for the CDR3 is TGTGCCAGCAGCTTCATAACGACAGGAAACACCATATATTTT. The full variable domain, completed using reference TRBV7-2 and TRBJ1-3, is GAGVSQSPSNKVTEKGKDVELRCDPISGHTALYWYRQSLGQGLEFLIYFQGNSAPDKSGLPSDRFSAERTGGSVSTLTIQRTQQEDSAVYLCASSFITTGNTIYFGEGSWLTVV.

V usage is TRBV7-9 and J usage is TRBJ2-1; 8 bases map to TRBD1. The CDR3 runs 13 residues. Unmatched junction bases numbered 5, after V lost 5 bases and J lost 8 bases. Germline V CDR1 and CDR2: SEHNR, FQNEAQ (reference sequence). The CDR3: CASSPQDRDEQFF. The CDR3, as DNA: TGTGCCAGCAGCCCCCAGGACAGGGATGAGCAGTTCTTC.

As regards this clone: Other DNA sequences in this specimen translate into the identical CDR3. The chain has TRBV24-1 and TRBJ1-5; D is perhaps TRBD1 (5 bases). This CDR3 has 13 amino acids. The germline gives CDR1 KGHDR, CDR2 SFDVKD. V gave up 3 bases and J gave up 5 bases, with 7 bases separating them. In DNA form, the CDR3 reads TGTGCCACCAGTGATAGGGGTGATCAGCCCCAGCATTTT. Its protein product is CATSDRGDQPQHF.

V is TRBV28 and J is TRBJ2-7, with 7 bases that match TRBD1. CDR1 and CDR2 (germline): MDHEN, SYDVKM. The CDR3 is 18 residues long. The V segment lost 5 bases and the J segment 6 bases; nucleotides outside the gene matches: 22. CDR3 sequence (DNA): TGTGCCAGCAGTCCCCCGGACAGGTATAGCACTTCGGCCCTCGAGCAGTACTTC. This translates into CASSPPDRYSTSALEQYF.

The chain is built from TRBV28 and TRBJ1-4, with TRBD1 matching 7 bases. Trimming removed 2 bases from V and 5 bases from J; junction bases left unmatched: 2. This CDR3 is built from 14 residues. The V gene's germline CDR1 is MDHEN and CDR2 SYDVKM. Written as DNA, the CDR3 is TGTGCCAGCAGTTTAGGGGGACAGAATGAAAAACTGTTTTTT. Its protein is CASSLGGQNEKLFF. Supplemented by reference TRBV28 and TRBJ1-4, the full variable domain reads DVKVTQSSRYLVKRTGEKVFLECVQDMDHENMFWYRQDPGLGLRLIYFSYDVKMKEKGDIPEGYSVSREKKERFSLILESASTNQTSMYLCASSLGGQNEKLFFGSGTQLSVL.

This clone was counted a few times. The chain recombines TRBV9 with TRBJ1-2, with 8 bases that match TRBD1. Trimming took 4 bases from V and 3 from J; bases not matched to a gene: 5. Germline-derived CDR1 and CDR2 are SGDLS and YYNGEE. The CDR3 is 14 residues long. DNA for the CDR3: TGTGCCAGCAGCTCTGGACAGGGACACTATGGCTACACCTTC. It translates to CASSSGQGHYGYTF.

The chain uses TRBV10-2 and TRBJ1-4, with 7 bases lining up with TRBD1. CDR1 and CDR2 from the germline V gene are WSHSY and SAAADI. This CDR3 is 13 amino acids long. The junction had 8 bases not matched to a gene; V was cut back by 8 bases and J by 8 bases. CDR3 sequence: CASLATGTEKLFF. DNA of the CDR3: TGCGCCAGCCTAGCGACAGGGACAGAAAAACTGTTTTTT.

The rearrangement links TRBV7-9 to TRBJ1-1; 7 bases agree with TRBD1. V dropped 7 bases and J dropped 4; count of bases not matched to a gene: 3. The CDR3 loop spans 12 amino acids. Germline V gene sequence: CDR1 SEHNR, CDR2 FQNEAQ (reference sequence). In DNA form, the CDR3 reads TGTGCCAGCATCGACAGGGTCACTGAAGCTTTCTTT. Amino acids: CASIDRVTEAFF. Together with reference TRBV7-9 and TRBJ1-1, the CDR3 gives the full variable domain: DTGVSQNPRHKITKRGQNVTFRCDPISEHNRLYWYRQTLGQGPEFLTYFQNEAQLEKSRLLSDRFSAERPKGSFSTLEIQRTEQGDSAMYLCASIDRVTEAFFGQGTRLTVV.

The V and J genes are TRBV19 and TRBJ1-1; D is undetermined. The CDR3 is 13 residues long. Per the germline V gene, CDR1 is LNHDA and CDR2 is SQIVND (reference sequence). The V end lost 2 bases, the J end lost 4 bases, and 8 bases lay between the germline ends. The CDR3 is CASSITMATEAFF. In DNA, the CDR3 is TGTGCCAGTAGTATAACTATGGCCACTGAAGCTTTCTTT.

The chain is built from TRBV6-1 and TRBJ2-5; TRBD2 matches 8 bases. Germline CDR1 and CDR2: MNHNS and SASEGT. This CDR3 spans 16 amino acids. V lost 1 base, J lost 1 base, and 5 bases stayed unmatched. CDR3 sequence: CASSEGVAGGQETQYF. CDR3 nucleotide sequence: TGTGCCAGCAGTGAAGGCGTCGCGGGGGGCCAAGAGACCCAGTACTTC.

The chain couples TRBV27 to TRBJ1-2, with a weak D call TRBD1 (5 bases). From germline, CDR1 is MNHEY and CDR2 SMNVEV (reference sequence). CDR3 size: 13 residues. Trimming pared 5 bases from V and 2 bases from J, leaving 9 bases between. The CDR3 reads CASSTRQNYGYTF. CDR3 nucleotide sequence: TGTGCCAGCAGTACCCGACAGAACTATGGCTACACCTTC.

The table lists this clone with many counts. This CDR3 reads CASSSGQGAGQPQHF. CDR3 nucleotides: TGCGCCAGCAGCTCCGGACAGGGGGCCGGTCAGCCCCAGCATTTT. The V gene is TRBV5-1, the J gene TRBJ1-5; 11 bases agree with TRBD1. Trimming removed 3 bases from V and 6 bases from J; junction bases left unmatched: 5. The CDR3 is 15 residues long. Germline CDR1 reads SGHRS; CDR2 reads YFSETQ.

The chain uses TRBV30 and TRBJ1-2, with D maybe TRBD1 (5 bases). The CDR3 runs 11 residues. Germline V gene data show CDR1 as GTSNPN and CDR2 as SVGIG (reference sequence). V lost 5 bases, J lost 7 bases, and 11 bases lay in between. This CDR3 is CAWGDRPGYTF. The CDR3 DNA is TGTGCCTGGGGTGACAGACCTGGCTACACCTTC. The whole variable domain, remainder taken from reference TRBV30 and TRBJ1-2, is SQTIHQWPATLVQPVGSPLSLECTVEGTSNPNLYWYRQAAGRGLQLLFYSVGIGQISSEVPQNLSASRPQDRQFILSSKKLLLSDSGFYLCAWGDRPGYTFGSGTRLTVV.